These 32 T cell receptor beta chains originate from one sample sequenced in a study of CD8 T cells in ankylosing spondylitis. MiXCR, applied by TCRdb to the 5' RACE reads, yields one record per CDR3 protein. The data show a few hundred thousand distinct CDR3 sequences, 20% to 25% seen once. The source material was blood, either unsorted or a sorted T cell fraction (not recorded which). All receptors come from a male donor with ankylosing spondylitis or in good health (not recorded which).

This clonotype was seen a handful of times. The chain uses TRBV9 and TRBJ2-1; TRBD2 might be the D (7 bases). Per germline, CDR1 SGDLS and CDR2 YYNGEE. This CDR3 spans 16 amino acids. With 4 bases removed from V and 6 bases from J, the gap between germline ends came to 20 bases. This CDR3 reads CASSPGEGGPFNEQFF. The CDR3 DNA is TGTGCCAGCAGCCCGGGGGAGGGGGGGCCATTCAATGAGCAGTTCTTC.

In this sample, this clonotype turned up a few times. J is TRBJ2-1 and V is TRBV12-3 or TRBV12-4, with TRBD1 identical over 10 bases. The CDR3 covers 15 residues. The J segment lost 6 bases and the V segment lost 5 bases, leaving 7 bases of the junction unmatched. CDR3 DNA sequence: TGTGCCAGCAGTCCTCTCGGGACAGGGGTCAATGAGCAGTTCTTC. Residues: CASSPLGTGVNEQFF.

This clonotype was observed a few times. V usage is TRBV6-7 and J usage is TRBJ1-1; 7 bases are shared with TRBD1. TRBV6-7 is assigned to the ORF class and has an uncertain function. This CDR3 contains 15 residues. V gave up 8 bases and J gave up 5 bases; unmatched junction bases: 14. The CDR3 DNA reads TGTGCCAGCCCATACAGCTCAGGGGGAGGAACTGAAGCTTTCTTT. This gives the protein CASPYSSGGGTEAFF.

This clonotype was observed a few times. The chain is built from TRBV4-1 and TRBJ1-5; D is unclear. This CDR3 spans 16 amino acids. V was pared by 4 bases and J by 12 bases, with 25 bases between. In germline, CDR1 is MGHRA, CDR2 YSYEKL. CDR3 sequence reads: CASSPSSATEAAGQHF. CDR3 bases: TGCGCCAGCAGCCCTTCTTCGGCGACGGAGGCAGCTGGCCAGCATTTT.

This clonotype was seen a handful of times. The rearrangement uses TRBV7-9 and TRBJ2-1; 8 bases are a match to TRBD2. The CDR3 sequence is 15 residues long. CDR1 and CDR2 from the germline V gene are SEHNR and FQNEAQ (reference sequence). Germline trimming cut 5 bases from V and 5 bases from J; bases unmatched to any gene: 8. In nucleotides, the CDR3 is TGTGCCAGCAGCCAAAGCGGGGGTCGAAACAATGAGCAGTTCTTC. Amino acid sequence: CASSQSGGRNNEQFF.

In this sample, this clonotype turned up a few times. The chain links TRBV29-1 to TRBJ2-1; no clear D gene. Germline CDR1 is SQVTM and CDR2 is ANQGSEA. The CDR3 spans 14 residues. V lost 5 bases and J 2 bases, leaving 13 bases between the germline ends. CDR3 DNA sequence: TGCAGCGTTCTAATGGTCACAGCCTACAATGAGCAGTTCTTC. Translated: CSVLMVTAYNEQFF.

The table lists this clonotype with a few counts. V gene TRBV4-1 combines with J gene TRBJ2-7; D unclear. CDR3 length equals 13 residues. Trimming removed 0 bases at V and 2 bases at J, with 5 bases between. Germline V gives CDR1 MGHRA, CDR2 YSYEKL. The CDR3: CASSQDIPYEQYF. The CDR3 DNA is TGCGCCAGCAGCCAAGATATCCCCTACGAGCAGTACTTC.

This clonotype was seen more than once but under ten times. The chain has TRBV7-9 and TRBJ2-5; TRBD2 aligns across 8 bases. Unmatched junction bases numbered 6, after V lost 4 bases and J lost 5 bases. CDR3 length: 14 amino acids. Per the germline V gene, CDR1 is SEHNR and CDR2 is FQNEAQ (reference sequence). The CDR3 DNA reads TGTGCCAGCAGCTCGGGACTAGTGGGGGAGACCCAGTACTTC. Translated: CASSSGLVGETQYF.

This chain connects TRBV9 to TRBJ2-1, with no clear D. This CDR3 is built from 14 residues. V shed 0 bases and J shed 3 bases, with 7 bases lying between them. CDR1 SGDLS and CDR2 YYNGEE come from the germline V gene. CDR3 protein: CASSVVSDYNEQFF. CDR3 nucleotides: TGTGCCAGCAGCGTAGTATCGGACTACAATGAGCAGTTCTTC.

The rearrangement links TRBV18 to TRBJ2-7; TRBD1 matches at 9 bases. The germline V gene has CDR1 KGHSH and CDR2 LQKENI. The J segment lost 5 bases and the V segment lost 4 bases, leaving 6 bases of the junction unmatched. The CDR3 covers 14 residues. As DNA, the CDR3 is TGTGCCAGCTCACAAACCGGGACAGGGAACGAGCAGTACTTC. Amino acid sequence: CASSQTGTGNEQYF.

The chain recombines TRBV2 with TRBJ2-5, with a tentative D call TRBD2 (6 bases). This CDR3 spans 15 amino acids. The V gene's germline CDR1 is SNHLY and CDR2 FYNNEI. The germline V and J ends were trimmed by 3 bases and 3 bases, with 14 bases remaining between them. CDR3 in amino acids: CASSDPTSEKETQYF. In DNA, the CDR3 is TGTGCCAGCAGTGACCCGACTAGTGAAAAAGAGACCCAGTACTTC.

The chain uses TRBV10-3 and TRBJ1-3; D might be TRBD1 (6 bases). The CDR3 runs to 15 residues. V was pared by 3 bases and J by 3 bases, with 12 bases between. From germline, CDR1 is ENHRY and CDR2 SYGVKD. This CDR3 is CAISEARGGGNTIYF. Here the CDR3 DNA reads TGTGCCATCAGTGAAGCCAGGGGAGGTGGAAACACCATATATTTT.

This clonotype was seen more than once but under ten times. The chain is built from TRBV29-1 and TRBJ2-3; TRBD2 agrees at 9 bases. CDR3 length: 13 residues. The germline gives CDR1 SQVTM, CDR2 ANQGSEA. V trimming: 6 bases; J trimming: 4 bases; junction bases outside the gene matches: 5. CDR3 region: CSVWGGGADTQYF. DNA of the CDR3: TGCAGCGTGTGGGGCGGGGGGGCAGATACGCAGTATTTT.

Ten or more counts support this clonotype. V and J are TRBV29-1 and TRBJ2-7, with TRBD2 as a possible D gene (7 bases). Per germline, CDR1 SQVTM and CDR2 ANQGSEA. Trimming pared 7 bases from V and 6 bases from J, leaving 19 bases between. This CDR3 region has 13 residues. The CDR3 here is CSAREGGQSEQYF. The CDR3 DNA reads as TGCAGCGCCAGGGAGGGGGGACAAAGCGAGCAGTACTTC.

This chain uses TRBV24-1 with TRBJ2-2; D ambiguous. The CDR3 is 13 amino acids. Germline CDR1 is KGHDR and CDR2 is SFDVKD. Trimming took 4 bases from V and 6 from J, leaving 8 bases between them. The CDR3 DNA is TGTGCCACCAGTGACCCCGCGGCCGGGGAGCTGTTTTTT. Its protein product is CATSDPAAGELFF.

The DNA for the CDR3 is TGCAGTGCTAGAGTCGACAGTTACTCCTACAATGAGCAGTTCTTC. Amino acid sequence: CSARVDSYSYNEQFF. V is TRBV20-1 and J is TRBJ2-1; TRBD1 might be the D (5 bases). Between the trimmed V and J ends, which lost 1 base and 0 bases, there was a span of 10 bases. The CDR3 covers 15 residues. Germline V CDR1 and CDR2: DFQATT, SNEGSKA (reference sequence).

This sequence joins TRBV12-3 or TRBV12-4 and TRBJ2-1; 9 bases map to TRBD1. CDR3 length: 14 amino acids. J gave up 6 bases and V 2 bases, and 2 bases lay outside the gene matches. The DNA of the CDR3 is TGTGCCAGCAGTTTATGGGACAGGGCCAATGAGCAGTTCTTC. Protein sequence: CASSLWDRANEQFF.

This clonotype was found a few times. The J gene is TRBJ2-2, the V gene TRBV28, with D possibly TRBD2 on 6 matching bases. This CDR3 contains 17 residues. Germline V gives CDR1 MDHEN, CDR2 SYDVKM. V lost 3 bases to trimming and J lost 3 bases, with 17 bases between them. CDR3 DNA: TGTGCCAGCAGTTTGGATCTCCGGACGGGGGACACCGGGGAGCTGTTTTTT. Amino acid sequence: CASSLDLRTGDTGELFF. The variable domain in full, with the rest retrieved from reference TRBV28 and TRBJ2-2, is DVKVTQSSRYLVKRTGEKVFLECVQDMDHENMFWYRQDPGLGLRLIYFSYDVKMKEKGDIPEGYSVSREKKERFSLILESASTNQTSMYLCASSLDLRTGDTGELFFGEGSRLTVL.

This clonotype was counted only a few times. This chain links TRBV12-3 or TRBV12-4 with TRBJ1-4; 7 positions match TRBD1. The CDR3 spans 16 residues. V lost 3 bases to trimming and J lost 7 bases; unmatched junction nucleotides: 11. CDR3 in DNA: TGTGCCAGCAGTTTCCGCCGGGACAGACATACTGAAAAACTGTTTTTT. Translation: CASSFRRDRHTEKLFF.

The V call is TRBV12-3 or TRBV12-4, the J call TRBJ2-5; TRBD1 might be the D (5 bases). The CDR3 length is 12 residues. Trimming left V 6 bases short and J 4 bases short, with 9 bases between. CDR3 region: CASRGPPETQYF. CDR3 DNA sequence: TGTGCCAGCAGGGGGCCGCCAGAGACCCAGTACTTC.

J is TRBJ1-1 and V is TRBV7-9; a weak D match, TRBD1 (5 bases). V was pared by 2 bases and J by 4 bases, with 8 bases between. The germline V gene has CDR1 SEHNR and CDR2 FQNEAQ (reference sequence). The CDR3 is 13 amino acids. CDR3 in amino acids: CASSLLGVTEAFF. The CDR3 nucleotides are TGTGCCAGCAGCTTACTAGGGGTCACTGAAGCTTTCTTT.

The chain is built from TRBV12-3 or TRBV12-4 and TRBJ1-2; the D gene is possibly TRBD1 (5 bases). Trimming removed 6 bases at V and 2 bases at J, with 10 bases between. This CDR3 region has 13 residues. CDR3 loop: CASRGPPNYGYTF. The DNA of the CDR3 is TGTGCCAGCAGGGGACCCCCGAACTATGGCTACACCTTC.

The DNA of the CDR3 is TGCGCCAGCAGCCACCCGATAGCGGGGAAGTACAATGAGCAGTTCTTC. Translated: CASSHPIAGKYNEQFF. The chain links TRBV4-1 to TRBJ2-1; 8 nucleotides match TRBD2. V shed 3 bases and J 4 bases; nucleotides not matched to a gene: 8. Per germline, CDR1 MGHRA and CDR2 YSYEKL. The CDR3 has 16 amino acids.

The rearrangement joins TRBV28 to TRBJ2-7; D gene ambiguous. V was shortened by 4 bases and J by 7 bases, with 17 bases between the two germline ends. The CDR3 consists of 14 residues. Germline values: CDR1 MDHEN, CDR2 SYDVKM. CDR3 sequence: CASSSPRLGGEQYF. The DNA for the CDR3 is TGTGCCAGCAGTTCTCCCCGCCTGGGTGGGGAGCAGTACTTC.

This chain uses TRBV29-1 with TRBJ2-1, with 7 bases that match TRBD1. The germline V gene has CDR1 SQVTM and CDR2 ANQGSEA. The CDR3 is made up of 15 amino acids. After removal of 5 bases from V and 4 bases from J, the junction contained 11 bases not matched to a gene. CDR3 in amino acids: CSVLPGQALYNEQFF. In nucleotides, the CDR3 is TGCAGCGTTCTCCCCGGACAGGCGCTATACAATGAGCAGTTCTTC.

This clonotype came up a few times. The chain joins TRBV4-1 to TRBJ2-7, with 8 bases matching TRBD1. Germline lookup yields CDR1 MGHRA and CDR2 YSYEKL. J lost 5 bases, V lost 3 bases, and 9 bases had no gene match. The CDR3 totals 15 residues. CDR3 DNA sequence: TGCGCCAGCAGCCATCCCACAGGGGGTAACGACGAGCAGTACTTC. Amino acids: CASSHPTGGNDEQYF.

The chain links TRBV9 to TRBJ2-1, with 8 bases identical to TRBD1. This CDR3 has 15 residues. V shed 3 bases, J shed 5 bases, and the junction held 7 bases outside the gene matches. Germline CDR1 SGDLS, CDR2 YYNGEE. CDR3 nucleotide sequence: TGTGCCAGCAGCGGACAGGGGCTTCCAAACAATGAGCAGTTCTTC. Amino acid sequence: CASSGQGLPNNEQFF.

The rearrangement uses TRBV6-2 or TRBV6-3 and TRBJ2-2; D gene ambiguous. The CDR3 spans 13 residues. Trimming shortened V by 8 bases and J by 4 bases, and 11 bases separated the two germline ends. CDR1 is MNHEY, CDR2 SVGEGT, per germline. The DNA of the CDR3 is TGTGCCAGCTCCTGGACCTTCACCGGGGAGCTGTTTTTT. Encoded protein: CASSWTFTGELFF.

The rearrangement links TRBV30 to TRBJ2-2; D is undetermined. Trimming stripped 1 base from V and 7 bases from J, with 4 bases between. Looked up from germline, CDR1 is GTSNPN and CDR2 is SVGIG (reference sequence). The CDR3 loop spans 11 amino acids. In DNA form, the CDR3 reads TGTGCCTGGAGTGCTGGCGGGGAGCTGTTTTTT. Translated: CAWSAGGELFF. Using reference TRBV30 and TRBJ2-2 for the parts outside the CDR3, the full variable domain is SQTIHQWPATLVQPVGSPLSLECTVEGTSNPNLYWYRQAAGRGLQLLFYSVGIGQISSEVPQNLSASRPQDRQFILSSKKLLLSDSGFYLCAWSAGGELFFGEGSRLTVL.

This sequence joins TRBV9 and TRBJ2-7, with 7 bases identical to TRBD1. Germline CDR1 is SGDLS and CDR2 is YYNGEE. There are 16 residues in the CDR3. With V trimmed by 4 bases and J by 3 bases, 13 bases remained unmatched. CDR3 in amino acids: CASSPTAMGQNYEQYF. CDR3 nucleotides: TGTGCCAGCAGCCCCACCGCAATGGGACAGAACTACGAGCAGTACTTC.

The chain employs TRBV7-2 and TRBJ2-3; TRBD2 aligns across 10 bases. Per germline, CDR1 SGHTA and CDR2 FQGNSA. The junction had 8 bases not matched to a gene; V was cut back by 5 bases and J by 6 bases. The CDR3 extends over 15 amino acids. CDR3 sequence: CASSPLAGAVDTQYF. The CDR3 DNA reads as TGTGCCAGCAGCCCCCTAGCGGGGGCGGTGGATACGCAGTATTTT.

The rearrangement joins TRBV27 to TRBJ2-1, with 12 bases fitting TRBD2. The CDR3 runs 18 residues. In germline, CDR1 is MNHEY, CDR2 SMNVEV (reference sequence). The V gene end was trimmed by 6 bases and the J gene end by 0 bases; junction bases not matched to a gene: 9. CDR3 sequence reads: CASRLLAGGAHSYNEQFF. CDR3 in DNA: TGTGCCAGCAGACTACTAGCGGGGGGCGCCCACTCCTACAATGAGCAGTTCTTC.